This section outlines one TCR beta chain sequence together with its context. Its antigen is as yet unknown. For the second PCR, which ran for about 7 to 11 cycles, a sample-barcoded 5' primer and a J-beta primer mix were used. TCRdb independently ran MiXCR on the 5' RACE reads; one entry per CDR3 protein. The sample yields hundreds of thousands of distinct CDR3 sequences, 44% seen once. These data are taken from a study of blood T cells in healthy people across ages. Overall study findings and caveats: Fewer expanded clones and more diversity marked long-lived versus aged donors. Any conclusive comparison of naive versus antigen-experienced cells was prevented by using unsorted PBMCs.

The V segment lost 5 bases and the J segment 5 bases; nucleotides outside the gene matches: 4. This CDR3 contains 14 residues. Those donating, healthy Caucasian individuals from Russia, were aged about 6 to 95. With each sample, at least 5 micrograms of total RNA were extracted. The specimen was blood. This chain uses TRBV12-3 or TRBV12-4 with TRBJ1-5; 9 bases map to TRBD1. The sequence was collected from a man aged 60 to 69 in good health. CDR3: CASSGTGSDQPQHF. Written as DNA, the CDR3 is TGTGCCAGCAGTGGGACAGGGTCGGATCAGCCCCAGCATTTT.